Sequencing of this TCR beta chain was carried out in a study of molecular identifiers for immune sequencing clone quantification. Study results and limitations: The study found clones above 20 RNA copies held over 98% of effector molecules and under 1% in naive cells.

In the case of this clonotype: What it binds is unknown. The junction and the germline gene differ at one end; a read error may be behind it.

TCR libraries were built in bulk with a published protocol and specific TCR primers. TCRdb processed the PCR reads anew with MiXCR; each CDR3 protein has one entry. The sample lists around 82,000 distinct CDR3 sequences; roughly 19% were seen once. Sorted naive CD8 T cells, roughly 19,000 to 1,000,000, were sequenced from 10%, 30% or 50% RNA. CD8+CD4-CCR7+CD45RA+ cells were sorted as naive CD8 T cells. The CDR3 spans 13 residues. The germline V gene has CDR1 PRHDT and CDR2 FYEKMQ (reference sequence). J is TRBJ2-7 and V is TRBV13, with 7 bases lining up with TRBD2. Sequencing was carried out using naive CD8+ T cells from blood, with Jurkat cell RNA spiked in. Subset described: FACS-sorted CD8+CD4-CCR7+CD45RA+ naive T cells. The clonotype comes from a human donor in good health. Some libraries in this study had Jurkat cell RNA spiked in. CDR3 sequence: CAGSLAGPYEQYF. As DNA, the CDR3 is TGTGCCGGCAGCTTAGCGGGTCCCTACGAGCAGTACTTC.